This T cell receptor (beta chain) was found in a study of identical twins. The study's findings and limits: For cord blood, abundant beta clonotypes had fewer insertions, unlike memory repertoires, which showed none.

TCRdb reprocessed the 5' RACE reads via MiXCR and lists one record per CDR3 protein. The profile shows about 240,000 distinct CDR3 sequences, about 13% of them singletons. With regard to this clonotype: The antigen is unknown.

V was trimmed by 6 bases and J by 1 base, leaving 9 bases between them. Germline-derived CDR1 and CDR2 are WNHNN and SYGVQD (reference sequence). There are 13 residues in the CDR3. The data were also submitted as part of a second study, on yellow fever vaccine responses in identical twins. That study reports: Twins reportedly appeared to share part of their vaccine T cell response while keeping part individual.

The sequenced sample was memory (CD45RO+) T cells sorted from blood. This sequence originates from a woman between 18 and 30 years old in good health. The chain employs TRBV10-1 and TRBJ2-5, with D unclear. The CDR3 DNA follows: TGCGCCAGCAGCTACGACTTCCAAGAGACCCAGTACTTC. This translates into CASSYDFQETQYF.